Listed here is a single T cell receptor beta chain. The target antigen is unknown. TCRdb reanalyzed the 5' RACE reads and collapses them to one entry per CDR3 protein, without DNA. This repertoire includes 350,000 to 450,000 distinct CDR3 sequences. The sample comes from a study of T cells expressing NK-cell markers. Study-wide context: Investigators obtained TCR beta repertoires from sorted CD3+CD56+NKG2C+, CD3+CD56+NKG2C- and CD3+CD56-NKG2C+ T cells. HCMV seropositivity characterized seven of the eight sequenced donors, and seronegativity one.

This CDR3 contains 16 residues. The germline gives CDR1 SQVTM, CDR2 ANQGSEA. Broader study findings: Over 5 donors carried dominant NKG2C+ clonotypes that made up about 1.0-8% of their CD8+ T cells.

This TCR derives from a man aged 18 to 69 in good health. The chain joins TRBV29-1 to TRBJ2-7; TCRdb calls TRBD1, which cannot be checked without DNA. Sequencing was performed on blood T cells: a sorted CD56 or NKG2C T cell subset, CD4+ or CD8+ T cells, or bulk PBMC T cells (not recorded which). The CDR3 loop is CSVAPRRQGVSYEQYF.